Here is one TCR beta chain with its context. Its antigen is undetermined. The sample originates from a study of T cell responses to AZD1222 COVID-19 vaccine. Study at large: Pooled together were second doses at about 4 or about 12 weeks.

Points from the study as a whole: Among vaccine-associated CD4 TCRs, coverage spanned spike, with dominance at 160-218 and 743-854. Possibly, clonal diversity was underestimated; donors were largely white British and included more females. The number of AZD1222 recipients seropositive at baseline was only six.

This CDR3 is built from 16 residues. Looked up from germline, CDR1 is MDHEN and CDR2 is SYDVKM. Trimming took 5 bases from V and 4 from J, leaving 17 bases between them. Method: immunoSEQ multiplex PCR; TCRdb's copy keeps in-frame clones and lacks some. The profile shows some 91,000 clones, approximately 90% of them singletons. V usage is TRBV28 and J usage is TRBJ2-2; tentatively, D is TRBD2 (5 bases). The specimen comprised peripheral blood, sampled on day 0 of AZD1222 vaccination. The clonotype originates from an adult in good health. The chain's CDR3 is CASSPRRGWVTGELFF. Here the CDR3 DNA reads TGTGCCAGCAGTCCCCGGAGAGGGTGGGTCACCGGGGAGCTGTTTTTT.